This is a list of T cell receptor beta chains from one sample in a study of T cell repertoires in cytomegalovirus infection. TCRdb fed the reads into MiXCR, producing one record per CDR3 protein. The sample has hundreds of thousands of distinct CDR3 sequences, 24% seen once. Sequenced input: CD8+ T cells from PBMCs. These TCRs come from a human donor in good health (CMV status not recorded). Some clones in this sample may be carry-over from other donors' samples. Both conserved end residues are part of each CDR3. Each record gives: J gene, clone size, D gene, V gene, CDR3 protein, CDR3 DNA. The D gene is left open where the match is weak. A clone size is listed for some rows: how often the clone was seen (once, few, many), or a class if it is expanded.

J: TRBJ1-1
size: many
D: .
V: TRBV7-9
CDR3: CASSLAGRGTEAFF
DNA: TGTGCCAGCAGCTTAGCGGGCAGGGGAACTGAAGCTTTCTTT

J: TRBJ2-1
size: once
D: .
V: TRBV27
CDR3: CVSKGAEQFF
DNA: TGTGTCAGCAAGGGAGCTGAGCAGTTCTTC

J: TRBJ2-1
size: few
D: TRBD1
V: TRBV28
CDR3: CASTLTGVSYNEQFF
DNA: TGTGCCAGCACTCTGACAGGGGTCTCCTACAATGAGCAGTTCTTC

J: TRBJ1-1
size: many
D: .
V: TRBV2
CDR3: CASSGGYTEAFF
DNA: TGTGCCAGCAGTGGGGGTTACACTGAAGCTTTCTTT

J: TRBJ2-1
size: few
D: TRBD2
V: TRBV6-2/TRBV6-3
CDR3: CASSYGTSRYNEQFF
DNA: TGTGCCAGCAGTTACGGGACTAGCAGGTACAATGAGCAGTTCTTC

J: TRBJ2-3
size: few
D: TRBD2
V: TRBV5-6
CDR3: CASSLEASGELTDTQYF
DNA: TGTGCCAGCAGCTTGGAGGCTAGCGGGGAGCTCACAGATACGCAGTATTTT

J: TRBJ1-2
size: many
D: .
V: TRBV7-2
CDR3: CASSYRGQGFYGYTF
DNA: TGTGCCAGCAGCTATCGGGGACAAGGCTTCTATGGCTACACCTTC

J: TRBJ2-2
size: .
D: TRBD2
V: TRBV19
CDR3: CASSIDPSGRTGTGELFF
DNA: TGTGCCAGTAGTATAGATCCTAGCGGGAGAACCGGGACCGGGGAGCTGTTTTTT

J: TRBJ1-1
size: many
D: .
V: TRBV7-9
CDR3: CASPEAFF
DNA: TGTGCCAGCCCTGAAGCTTTCTTT

J: TRBJ1-3
size: few
D: .
V: TRBV19
CDR3: CASSTRPISGNTIYF
DNA: TGTGCCAGTAGTACCCGGCCCATCTCTGGAAACACCATATATTTT

J: TRBJ2-3
size: few
D: TRBD2
V: TRBV6-6
CDR3: CASSSFSGGAGDTQYF
DNA: TGTGCCAGCAGTTCCTTCAGCGGGGGGGCTGGAGATACGCAGTATTTT

J: TRBJ2-2
size: once
D: .
V: TRBV6-6
CDR3: CASSYSAPRGGNTGELFF
DNA: TGTGCCAGCAGTTACTCAGCCCCCAGGGGAGGGAACACCGGGGAGCTGTTTTTT

J: TRBJ1-1
size: many
D: .
V: TRBV6-2/TRBV6-3
CDR3: CASTTLRGPEAFF
DNA: TGTGCCAGCACCACGTTGAGAGGACCTGAAGCTTTCTTT

J: TRBJ2-7
size: many
D: TRBD1
V: TRBV20-1
CDR3: CSARGRTGRVYEQYF
DNA: TGCAGTGCTAGGGGACGGACAGGGCGCGTCTACGAGCAGTACTTC

J: TRBJ2-1
size: .
D: TRBD2
V: TRBV20-1
CDR3: CSATAGLDEQFF
DNA: TGCAGTGCTACAGCGGGGTTGGATGAGCAGTTCTTC

J: TRBJ2-3
size: .
D: .
V: TRBV7-9
CDR3: CASSLVGDPGTDTQYF
DNA: TGTGCCAGCAGCTTAGTGGGGGACCCTGGTACGGATACGCAGTATTTT

J: TRBJ2-1
size: .
D: .
V: TRBV20-1
CDR3: CSASSSDTRHYNEQFF
DNA: TGCAGTGCTTCTTCTAGCGACACCCGACACTACAATGAGCAGTTCTTC

J: TRBJ2-2
size: .
D: .
V: TRBV29-1
CDR3: CSVEGRGQRGTGELFF
DNA: TGCAGCGTTGAAGGAAGAGGGCAACGGGGCACCGGGGAGCTGTTTTTT

J: TRBJ1-1
size: many
D: .
V: TRBV7-8
CDR3: CASSPPVTGLPNTEAFF
DNA: TGTGCCAGCAGCCCCCCTGTGACAGGCCTCCCGAACACTGAAGCTTTCTTT

J: TRBJ2-2
size: .
D: .
V: TRBV7-9
CDR3: CASRRTGPGELFF
DNA: TGTGCCAGCAGGAGGACCGGGCCCGGGGAGCTGTTTTTT

J: TRBJ1-1
size: .
D: .
V: TRBV7-9
CDR3: CASTAIVSTNTEAFF
DNA: TGTGCCAGCACCGCTATTGTGTCCACGAACACTGAAGCTTTCTTT

J: TRBJ2-1
size: many
D: TRBD2
V: TRBV6-2/TRBV6-3
CDR3: CASSSPGLAYNEQFF
DNA: TGTGCCAGCAGTTCCCCGGGACTAGCCTACAATGAGCAGTTCTTC

J: TRBJ2-7
size: .
D: .
V: TRBV6-5
CDR3: CASSYSGGSSYEQYF
DNA: TGTGCCAGCAGTTACTCTGGGGGGAGCTCCTACGAGCAGTACTTC

J: TRBJ2-7
size: .
D: TRBD1
V: TRBV2
CDR3: CASSEARQGRRGQYF
DNA: TGTGCCAGCAGTGAAGCCCGACAGGGGCGACGGGGGCAGTACTTC

J: TRBJ1-1
size: .
D: .
V: TRBV7-8
CDR3: CASRTALNTEAFF
DNA: TGTGCCAGCCGGACGGCCCTGAACACTGAAGCTTTCTTT

J: TRBJ2-7
size: .
D: TRBD1
V: TRBV20-1
CDR3: CSARGTGLPYEQYF
DNA: TGCAGTGCTAGAGGGACAGGGCTACCTTACGAGCAGTACTTC

J: TRBJ1-1
size: .
D: .
V: TRBV5-6
CDR3: CASSRTGMGEAFF
DNA: TGTGCCAGCAGCCGCACAGGGATGGGTGAAGCTTTCTTT

J: TRBJ1-6
size: many
D: .
V: TRBV7-2
CDR3: CASSLAGGSYNSPLHF
DNA: TGTGCCAGCAGCTTAGCGGGGGGCTCCTATAATTCACCCCTCCACTTT

J: TRBJ1-4
size: .
D: .
V: TRBV20-1
CDR3: CSARETRTAYNEKLFF
DNA: TGCAGTGCTAGAGAGACCAGGACGGCCTATAATGAAAAACTGTTTTTT

J: TRBJ2-3
size: .
D: TRBD2
V: TRBV15
CDR3: CATSTPTAGGFTDTQYF
DNA: TGTGCCACCAGCACCCCGACGGCGGGGGGCTTCACAGATACGCAGTATTTT

J: TRBJ2-1
size: many
D: TRBD1
V: TRBV7-8
CDR3: CASSLEQGGRDNEQFF
DNA: TGTGCCAGCAGCTTGGAACAGGGGGGAAGGGACAATGAGCAGTTCTTC

J: TRBJ2-7
size: few
D: .
V: TRBV7-6
CDR3: CASRPTGSYEQYF
DNA: TGTGCCAGCAGACCTACAGGGTCCTACGAGCAGTACTTC

J: TRBJ1-1
size: .
D: .
V: TRBV7-2
CDR3: CASCFGGKAFF
DNA: TGTGCCAGCTGCTTCGGTGGGAAAGCTTTCTTT

J: TRBJ1-2
size: .
D: .
V: TRBV6-1
CDR3: CASSSYYGTKYGYTF
DNA: TGTGCCAGCAGTTCCTACTACGGGACAAAATATGGCTACACCTTC

J: TRBJ2-3
size: many
D: TRBD1
V: TRBV7-2
CDR3: CASSFPRDRGTDTQYF
DNA: TGTGCCAGCAGCTTTCCGCGAGACAGGGGCACAGATACGCAGTATTTT